The rows below give T cell receptor beta chains drawn from one sample of a study of graft-versus-host responses after intestinal transplantation. Repertoires were generated with immunoSEQ multiplex PCR, while TCRdb's copy carries only in-frame clones and drops some. The repertoire includes about 19,000 clones, roughly 33% of them detected once, and 2% sits in the top ten. The sequencing here drew on alloreactive CD4+ T cells from a mixed lymphocyte reaction culture, taken before transplantation. All receptors come from a human patient who was an organ donor for intestinal transplantation. Both conserved end residues are part of each CDR3. D genes are given only for firm matches. Some rows have no size entry. The others give once, few or many, or a class for an expanded clone.

CDR3 protein,CDR3 DNA,CDR3 length,J gene,clone size,V gene,D gene
CASSSRIAQQSRANVLTF,TGTGCCAGCAGCTCCCGAATAGCACAACAAAGTCGGGCCAACGTCCTGACTTTC,18,TRBJ2-6,NA,TRBV21-1,NA
CASSERDKNIQYF,TGTGCCAGCAGTGAACGGGACAAAAACATTCAGTACTTC,13,TRBJ2-4,NA,TRBV25-1,NA
CASTGWAGTYEQYF,TGTGCCAGCACGGGTTGGGCAGGGACCTACGAGCAGTACTTC,14,TRBJ2-7,NA,TRBV28,NA
CGVEGLAGAYNGQFF,TGCGGCGTTGAAGGCCTAGCGGGAGCCTACAATGGGCAGTTCTTC,15,TRBJ2-1,NA,TRBV29-1,TRBD2
CASSRDGNSPLHF,TGTGCCAGCAGTCGGGACGGGAATTCACCCCTCCACTTT,13,TRBJ1-6,NA,TRBV28,NA
CASSLYAGGGETQYF,TGTGCCAGCAGCTTATATGCGGGAGGGGGAGAGACCCAGTACTTC,15,TRBJ2-5,NA,TRBV5-4,TRBD2
CASSQDGTANSYEQYF,TGTGCCAGCAGCCAAGACGGGACAGCCAACTCCTACGAGCAGTACTTC,16,TRBJ2-7,few,TRBV4-2,TRBD1
CASPKLKAGNTGELFF,TGTGCCAGCCCTAAACTAAAAGCGGGAAACACCGGGGAGCTGTTTTTT,16,TRBJ2-2,NA,TRBV7-2,TRBD2
CATRQGSTGNTIYF,TGTGCCACCAGACAGGGTAGCACTGGAAACACCATATATTTT,14,TRBJ1-3,NA,TRBV2,TRBD1
CASTHPGLAGVVTGELFF,TGTGCCAGTACCCACCCGGGACTAGCGGGAGTGGTAACCGGGGAGCTGTTTTTT,18,TRBJ2-2,NA,TRBV19,TRBD2
CASSATGGEHEKLFF,TGTGCCAGCTCCGCGACAGGGGGCGAACATGAAAAACTGTTTTTT,15,TRBJ1-4,NA,TRBV18,TRBD1
CASNDRAATNYGYTF,TGTGCCAGTAACGACAGGGCTGCTACTAACTATGGCTACACCTTC,15,TRBJ1-2,NA,TRBV19,TRBD1
CASSQAPTTYEQYF,TGTGCCAGCAGCCAAGCACCCACAACCTACGAGCAGTACTTC,14,TRBJ2-7,once,TRBV4-2,NA
CASSGPGDEQFF,TGTGCCAGCAGCGGCCCAGGCGATGAGCAGTTCTTC,12,TRBJ2-1,NA,TRBV6-5,NA
CASSLIYGTLSTEAFF,TGCGCCAGCAGCTTGATATACGGGACGCTAAGCACTGAAGCTTTCTTT,16,TRBJ1-1,NA,TRBV5-1,NA
CASTYDPNRGDTQYF,TGTGCCAGCACCTATGACCCAAATAGGGGAGATACGCAGTATTTT,15,TRBJ2-3,medium-sized,TRBV6-6,NA
CASSGYWTGGRNEQFF,TGCGCCAGCAGCGGATACTGGACAGGGGGCAGGAATGAGCAGTTCTTC,16,TRBJ2-1,NA,TRBV5-1,TRBD1